A single sample gave rise to the 24 T cell receptor beta chains below, sequenced in a study of cytomegalovirus exposure and HLA in healthy donors. With 60 Vbeta and 13 Jbeta primers, the PCR was carried out. Some clones are missing from TCRdb's copy, which holds only in-frame ones; the method was immunoSEQ multiplex PCR. This table holds more than 85,000 clones, over 70% found once. Sequenced sample: PBMCs. The receptors derive from a boy between 10 and 17 years old in good health and CMV-seronegative.

In this sample, this clone turned up once. The genes are TRBV7-2 and TRBJ2-5; 9 bases line up with TRBD2. The V and J ends lost 5 bases and 2 bases, in that order; junction bases with no gene match: 12. CDR3 length: 17 amino acids. CDR1 is SGHTA, CDR2 FQGNSA, per germline. Here the CDR3 DNA reads TGTGCCAGCAGCCGCGGACTAGCGACTCCAGGGCAAGAGACCCAGTACTTC. Its protein is CASSRGLATPGQETQYF.

This clone came up once. This chain uses TRBV27 with TRBJ2-7; perhaps TRBD2 as D (5 bases). V was shortened by 5 bases and J by 2 bases, with 13 bases between the two germline ends. The CDR3 covers 14 residues. Looked up from germline, CDR1 is MNHEY and CDR2 is SMNVEV (reference sequence). The CDR3 sequence: CASSPTSVPYEQYF. As DNA, the CDR3 is TGTGCCAGCAGTCCCACTAGTGTCCCCTACGAGCAGTACTTC.

The genes are TRBV15 and TRBJ2-1; TRBD2 matches at 11 bases. Trimming at V came to 6 bases and at J to 5 bases, leaving 6 bases not matched to a gene. This CDR3 region has 15 residues. Germline CDR1 is LNHNV and CDR2 is YYDKDF (reference sequence). The CDR3 region is CATRDRLAGNNEQFF. The CDR3 DNA follows: TGTGCCACCAGGGACCGACTAGCGGGAAACAATGAGCAGTTCTTC.

V and J are TRBV10-3 and TRBJ2-2; TRBD2 aligns across 10 bases. CDR1 ENHRY and CDR2 SYGVKD come from the germline V gene. V lost 8 bases, J lost 5 bases, and 8 bases stayed unmatched. CDR3 length: 15 amino acids. The CDR3 loop reads CAIPGGTSETGELFF. The CDR3 region has the DNA TGTGCCATCCCCGGGGGGACTAGCGAGACCGGGGAGCTGTTTTTT.

This clone was observed a handful of times. The V gene is TRBV4-3, the J gene TRBJ2-7, with TRBD2 matching 8 bases. CDR3 size: 15 residues. The germline V gene encodes CDR1 LGHNA and CDR2 YSLEER. Trimming took 4 bases from V and 2 from J; bases not matched to a gene: 7. The CDR3 bases are TGCGCCAGCAGCCCTACCGGGGGGGGAACCTACGAGCAGTACTTC. As protein: CASSPTGGGTYEQYF.

The chain has TRBV5-4 and TRBJ2-4; no firm D call. This CDR3 has 16 amino acids. From germline, CDR1 is SGHNT and CDR2 YYREEE (reference sequence). V gave up 4 bases and J gave up 0 bases, with 14 bases separating them. The CDR3 bases are TGTGCCAGCAGCCTAGACCCTACGTTAGCCAAAAACATTCAGTACTTC. Translating gives CASSLDPTLAKNIQYF.

The rearrangement links TRBV19 to TRBJ2-5, with a possible D match to TRBD1 (6 bases). The CDR3 is 14 residues long. Germline loops: CDR1 LNHDA, CDR2 SQIVND (reference sequence). Trimming took 5 bases from V and 4 from J, leaving 14 bases between them. The DNA for the CDR3 is TGTGCCAGTAGTTCGCGACAGGTTGGAGAGACCCAGTACTTC. It specifies CASSSRQVGETQYF.

This clone was seen only a few times. This sequence joins TRBV11-3 and TRBJ2-5, with TRBD2 identical over 10 bases. Germline loops: CDR1 SGHNT, CDR2 YENEEA. Trimming removed 2 bases from V and 5 bases from J; junction bases left unmatched: 8. The CDR3 length is 16 residues. Here the CDR3 DNA reads TGTGCCAGCAGCTTACGTGCTAGCGGGAGCGTGGAGACCCAGTACTTC. It yields the protein CASSLRASGSVETQYF.

J is TRBJ2-7 and V is TRBV6-5, with 7 bases that match TRBD1. Unmatched junction bases numbered 7, after V lost 0 bases and J lost 8 bases. The CDR3 spans 14 residues. CDR1 is MNHEY, CDR2 SVGAGI, per germline. CDR3 amino acids: CASSYSHQGVKQYF. CDR3 DNA sequence: TGTGCCAGCAGTTACTCGCACCAGGGGGTGAAGCAGTACTTC.

This rearrangement joins TRBV9 to TRBJ1-6, with a tentative D call TRBD1 (6 bases). Trimming pared 3 bases from V and 10 bases from J, leaving 17 bases between. The V gene's germline CDR1 is SGDLS and CDR2 YYNGEE. The CDR3 covers 15 residues. The CDR3 sequence is CASSATTGLGSPLHF. The CDR3 DNA sequence: TGTGCCAGCAGCGCAACAACAGGGCTCGGGTCACCCCTCCACTTT.

This chain uses TRBV28 with TRBJ1-2; 8 bases agree with TRBD1. Germline loops: CDR1 MDHEN, CDR2 SYDVKM. V lost 5 bases, J lost 8 bases, and 10 bases stayed unmatched. The CDR3 sequence is 14 residues long. The CDR3: CASSGPTGAGGYTF. CDR3 in DNA: TGTGCCAGCAGTGGACCGACAGGGGCCGGCGGCTACACCTTC.

The rearrangement joins TRBV28 to TRBJ1-1; possible D gene TRBD1, 5 bases. Trimming cost V 6 bases and J 5 bases, with 10 bases left between them. The CDR3 consists of 12 residues. CDR1 and CDR2 from the germline V gene are MDHEN and SYDVKM. The CDR3 region is CASSPPGTEAFF. The CDR3 region has the DNA TGTGCCAGCAGCCCCCCAGGGACTGAAGCTTTCTTT.

CDR3 nucleotide sequence: TGTGCCAGCAGCCCCCGGACTAGCGGGGACTCCTACAATGAGCAGTTCTTC. It is translated as CASSPRTSGDSYNEQFF. The rearrangement joins TRBV7-6 to TRBJ2-1; TRBD2 matches at 12 bases. The germline V gene encodes CDR1 SGHVS and CDR2 FNYEAQ. This CDR3 has 17 residues. The J segment lost 0 bases and the V segment lost 5 bases, leaving 5 bases of the junction unmatched.

The chain carries TRBV15 and TRBJ1-1; 7 nucleotides agree with TRBD1. The CDR3 loop spans 14 amino acids. CDR1 is LNHNV and CDR2 is YYDKDF in the germline V gene (reference sequence). The V segment lost 0 bases and the J segment 8 bases; nucleotides outside the gene matches: 6. CDR3: CATSRDPGQSEAFF. CDR3 DNA: TGTGCCACCAGCAGAGATCCGGGACAGTCAGAAGCTTTCTTT.

This clone was seen a few times. This sequence joins TRBV6-4 and TRBJ2-5; 15 bases line up with TRBD2. CDR1 is MRHNA, CDR2 SNTAGT, per germline. V was pared by 5 bases and J by 3 bases, with 4 bases of the junction left unmatched. This CDR3 spans 16 amino acids. The CDR3: CASSPGLAGGEETQYF. The CDR3, as DNA: TGTGCCAGCAGTCCCGGACTAGCGGGAGGGGAAGAGACCCAGTACTTC.

The CDR3 DNA reads as TGTGCCAGCAGTTTTAGACTGAACACCGGGGAGCTGTTTTTT. It yields the protein CASSFRLNTGELFF. The V gene is TRBV28, the J gene TRBJ2-2; D remains ambiguous. This CDR3 is built from 14 residues. Germline CDR1 is MDHEN and CDR2 is SYDVKM. Trimming took off 3 bases at V and 1 base at J, with 6 bases between the two ends.

This clone showed up just a few times. V usage is TRBV19 and J usage is TRBJ1-5; the D is unclear. This CDR3 has 15 amino acids. CDR1 and CDR2 (germline): LNHDA, SQIVND (reference sequence). Trimming removed 2 bases at V and 6 bases at J, with 14 bases between. In DNA form, the CDR3 reads TGTGCCAGTAGTATAAGCAGCCTAGAGGGTCAGCCCCAGCATTTT. It codes for CASSISSLEGQPQHF.

The genes are TRBV4-1 and TRBJ2-5; the D gene is possibly TRBD1 (6 bases). This CDR3 comprises 13 residues. The V end lost 5 bases, the J end lost 4 bases, and 11 bases lay between the germline ends. Germline CDR1 and CDR2: MGHRA and YSYEKL. The CDR3 reads CASSSGTLETQYF. The CDR3 coding sequence is TGCGCCAGCAGCTCCGGGACATTAGAGACCCAGTACTTC.

This chain connects TRBV7-8 to TRBJ1-3, with D tentatively TRBD1 (5 bases). The CDR3 sequence is 16 residues long. Germline V lookup: CDR1 SGHVS, CDR2 FQNEAQ. V was clipped by 4 bases and J by 4 bases, with 17 bases between them. As DNA, the CDR3 is TGTGCCAGCAGCTCCCGGCGGACACCGGGCGGAAACACCATATATTTT. This sequence encodes CASSSRRTPGGNTIYF.

The table lists this clone with a count of one. The chain joins TRBV14 to TRBJ2-1; 11 bases are a match to TRBD2. V shed 3 bases, J shed 4 bases, and the junction held 2 bases outside the gene matches. CDR3 length equals 15 residues. Germline-derived CDR1 and CDR2 are SGHDN and FVKESK. As DNA, the CDR3 is TGTGCCAGCAGCCAGACTAGCGGGGTATACAATGAGCAGTTCTTC. Protein product: CASSQTSGVYNEQFF.

This CDR3 reads CASSQGRSYEQYF. CDR3 coding DNA: TGTGCCAGCAGCCAAGGACGGAGCTACGAGCAGTACTTC. V is TRBV4-2 and J is TRBJ2-7; no firm D call. The germline V gene encodes CDR1 LGHNA and CDR2 YNFKEQ. V was trimmed by 1 base and J by 3 bases, leaving 7 bases between them. The CDR3 sequence is 13 residues long.

The chain uses TRBV14 and TRBJ2-1, with D maybe TRBD2 (5 bases). Deletions cut 1 base from V and 9 bases from J, with 16 bases between. The CDR3 length is 15 residues. Germline V CDR1 and CDR2: SGHDN, FVKESK. The CDR3 coding sequence is TGTGCCAGCAGCCAAGTAGGATTCGGGAAAGGTGAGCAGTTCTTC. This sequence encodes CASSQVGFGKGEQFF.

This clone occurred a few times. The chain joins TRBV2 to TRBJ2-2; 8 bases are a match to TRBD1. The V and J ends lost 6 bases and 4 bases, in that order; junction bases with no gene match: 7. In germline, CDR1 is SNHLY, CDR2 FYNNEI. There are 15 residues in the CDR3. CDR3 in DNA: TGTGCCAGCAGGCAGACAGGGGCGGGCACCGGGGAGCTGTTTTTT. Protein sequence: CASRQTGAGTGELFF.

The chain uses TRBV5-4 and TRBJ1-3; 8 nucleotides match TRBD1. Germline V lookup: CDR1 SGHNT, CDR2 YYREEE (reference sequence). This CDR3 region has 18 residues. V was pared by 3 bases and J by 0 bases, with 11 bases of the junction left unmatched. This chain's CDR3 is CASSYHTATGGSGNTIYF. The CDR3 nucleotides read TGTGCCAGCAGCTACCACACAGCAACAGGGGGCTCTGGAAACACCATATATTTT.